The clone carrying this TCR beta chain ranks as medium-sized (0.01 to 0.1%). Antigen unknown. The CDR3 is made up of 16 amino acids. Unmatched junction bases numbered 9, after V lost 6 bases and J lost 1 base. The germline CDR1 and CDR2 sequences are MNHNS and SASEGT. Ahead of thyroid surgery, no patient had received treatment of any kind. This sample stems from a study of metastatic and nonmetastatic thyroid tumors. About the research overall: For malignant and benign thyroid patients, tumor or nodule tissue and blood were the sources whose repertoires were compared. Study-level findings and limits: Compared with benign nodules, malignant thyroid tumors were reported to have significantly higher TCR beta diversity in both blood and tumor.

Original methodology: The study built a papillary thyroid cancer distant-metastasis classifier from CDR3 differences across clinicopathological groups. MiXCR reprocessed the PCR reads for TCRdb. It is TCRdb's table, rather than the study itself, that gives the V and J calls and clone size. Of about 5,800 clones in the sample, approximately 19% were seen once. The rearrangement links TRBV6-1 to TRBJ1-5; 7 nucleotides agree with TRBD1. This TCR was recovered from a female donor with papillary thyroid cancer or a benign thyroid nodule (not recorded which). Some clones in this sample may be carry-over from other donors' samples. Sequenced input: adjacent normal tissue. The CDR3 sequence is CASRRQGGISNQPQHF. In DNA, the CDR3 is TGTGCCAGCAGACGACAGGGAGGGATCAGCAATCAGCCCCAGCATTTT.